These T cell receptor beta chains were read from a single sample in a study of shared clonotypes between healthy human individuals. Repertoires were generated with immunoSEQ multiplex PCR, while TCRdb's copy carries only in-frame clones and drops some. Here the sample spans about 1.1 million clones, 70% to 85% being singletons. What was sequenced was memory CD4+ T cells from PBMCs. These receptors were obtained from a man between 18 and 35 years old in good health. Some clones in this sample may be carry-over from other donors' samples. CDR3s include the opening cysteine and the closing phenylalanine or tryptophan. Fields, in order: CDR3 protein, CDR3 DNA, D gene, J gene, clone size, V gene, CDR3 length. The D gene is left open where the match is weak. Rows may omit the clone size; those that give it use once, few, many or a size class.

CASSYGQERTYEQYF,TGTGCCAGCAGTTACGGACAGGAACGAACCTACGAGCAGTACTTC,TRBD1,TRBJ2-7,few,TRBV6-5,15
CASTVDREHRGAVF,TGTGCCAGCACCGTTGACAGGGAGCACCGGGGAGCTGTTTTT,TRBD1,TRBJ2-2,NA,TRBV11-2,14
CATTWGSITDTQYF,TGTGCCACCACCTGGGGCTCCATCACAGATACGCAGTATTTT,NA,TRBJ2-3,NA,TRBV15,14
CASSEAGGQGREQYF,TGTGCCAGCAGTGAAGCGGGGGGACAGGGGAGAGAGCAGTACTTC,TRBD1,TRBJ2-7,NA,TRBV6-1,15
CSGSGPLSYEQYF,TGCAGCGGTAGCGGGCCGCTCTCCTACGAGCAGTACTTC,TRBD2,TRBJ2-7,NA,TRBV29-1,13
CASSYTEAFF,TGTGCCAGCAGCTACACTGAAGCTTTCTTT,NA,TRBJ1-1,few,TRBV2,10
CASSPRTSGPDQETQYF,TGTGCCAGCAGTCCCCGGACTAGCGGGCCTGATCAAGAGACCCAGTACTTC,TRBD2,TRBJ2-5,NA,TRBV27,17
CASSSPRLAGGYEQYF,TGTGCCAGCAGCTCCCCACGACTAGCGGGAGGTTACGAGCAGTACTTC,TRBD2,TRBJ2-7,NA,TRBV7-9,16
CASSFLGRGFYEQYF,TGTGCCAGCAGCTTTCTCGGGAGGGGGTTCTACGAGCAGTACTTC,TRBD2,TRBJ2-7,once,TRBV11-2,15
CASRFPGLAGGSSYNEQFF,TGCGCCAGCAGGTTCCCGGGACTAGCGGGAGGGAGCTCCTACAATGAGCAGTTCTTC,TRBD2,TRBJ2-1,NA,TRBV5-1,19
CAIRDSPYEQYF,TGTGCCATCAGGGACAGCCCCTACGAGCAGTACTTC,NA,TRBJ2-7,NA,TRBV10-3,12
CASSLAGWVGNTEAFF,TGCGCCAGCAGCTTGGCGGGTTGGGTGGGGAACACTGAAGCTTTCTTT,NA,TRBJ1-1,few,TRBV5-1,16
CAISGNRGQGNTIYF,TGTGCCATCAGTGGTAACAGGGGGCAAGGAAACACCATATATTTT,TRBD1,TRBJ1-3,NA,TRBV10-3,15
CAWSRNTGIGEQYF,TGTGCCTGGAGCAGAAATACAGGGATCGGGGAGCAGTACTTC,NA,TRBJ2-7,NA,TRBV30,14
CASSPGTSGTNEQFF,TGTGCCAGCAGTCCCGGGACTAGCGGGACCAATGAGCAGTTCTTC,TRBD2,TRBJ2-1,few,TRBV6-5,15
CASSLGDRNTEAFF,TGTGCCAGCAGCTTGGGGGATAGGAACACTGAAGCTTTCTTT,NA,TRBJ1-1,NA,TRBV5-4,14
CASSPPFGSGYTF,TGTGCCAGCTCACCACCGTTTGGTAGTGGCTACACCTTC,NA,TRBJ1-2,NA,TRBV18,13
CASKGSNQPQHF,TGTGCCAGCAAGGGGTCTAATCAGCCCCAGCATTTT,NA,TRBJ1-5,few,TRBV2,12
CASSWGGPNEQFF,TGTGCCAGCAGTTGGGGGGGTCCCAATGAGCAGTTCTTC,TRBD2,TRBJ2-1,NA,TRBV28,13
CASEKDRGTEAFF,TGTGCCAGCGAGAAGGACAGGGGGACTGAAGCTTTCTTT,TRBD1,TRBJ1-1,NA,TRBV2,13
CASSAGSLYGYTF,TGTGCCAGCAGTGCAGGGTCTCTCTATGGCTACACCTTC,NA,TRBJ1-2,NA,TRBV28,13
CATSSRDRGNEKLFF,TGTGCCACCAGCAGCCGGGACAGGGGTAATGAAAAACTGTTTTTT,TRBD1,TRBJ1-4,NA,TRBV15,15
CASSAEDRVSNEKLFF,TGTGCCAGCAGCGCTGAGGACAGGGTGTCTAATGAAAAACTGTTTTTT,TRBD1,TRBJ1-4,NA,TRBV9,16
CASSSGLAYEQYF,TGTGCCAGCAGTTCCGGCTTGGCCTACGAGCAGTACTTC,NA,TRBJ2-7,NA,TRBV2,13
CASSLVPDQRYEQYF,TGTGCCAGCAGCTTGGTACCGGACCAACGCTACGAGCAGTACTTC,NA,TRBJ2-7,NA,TRBV5-5,15
CASTNSGRGYNEQFF,TGTGCCAGCACCAACAGCGGCCGGGGATACAATGAGCAGTTCTTC,NA,TRBJ2-1,NA,TRBV6-5,15
CASSLDRASFYEQYF,TGTGCCAGCAGCTTGGATCGAGCAAGTTTCTACGAGCAGTACTTC,NA,TRBJ2-7,NA,TRBV5-4,15
CASSGLTRTGELFF,TGTGCCAGCAGTGGGCTGACGAGGACCGGGGAGCTGTTTTTT,NA,TRBJ2-2,NA,TRBV2,14
CASSLGVSNQPQHF,TGCGCCAGCAGCTTGGGAGTGAGCAATCAGCCCCAGCATTTT,NA,TRBJ1-5,NA,TRBV5-1,14
CASRLAGGTDTQYF,TGTGCCAGCAGACTAGCGGGAGGGACAGATACGCAGTATTTT,TRBD2,TRBJ2-3,NA,TRBV2,14
CASSLTSGRTDTQYF,TGCGCCAGCAGCCTGACTAGCGGGAGAACAGATACGCAGTATTTT,TRBD2,TRBJ2-3,NA,TRBV5-1,15
CASSTRTTYEQYF,TGTGCCAGCAGCACCCGGACAACCTACGAGCAGTACTTC,NA,TRBJ2-7,NA,TRBV5-5,13
CSVERVVRGNEQFF,TGCAGCGTTGAACGGGTGGTTCGGGGTAATGAGCAGTTCTTC,NA,TRBJ2-1,NA,TRBV29-1,14
CASSFETGPRGTGELFF,TGCGCCAGCAGCTTTGAAACAGGACCGCGAGGCACCGGGGAGCTGTTTTTT,NA,TRBJ2-2,NA,TRBV5-1,17
CASRPGTGVMMAQYF,TGTGCCAGCAGACCAGGGACAGGGGTCATGATGGCCCAGTACTTC,TRBD1,TRBJ2-5,few,TRBV6-5,15
CAGPGQGHEQYF,TGTGCCGGACCGGGACAGGGTCACGAGCAGTACTTC,NA,TRBJ2-7,NA,TRBV21-1,12
CASSLGRAGANVLTF,TGTGCCAGCAGTTTAGGAAGGGCTGGGGCCAACGTCCTGACTTTC,NA,TRBJ2-6,NA,TRBV28,15
CASSQGLTRGGYGYTF,TGCGCCAGCAGCCAAGGGTTGACGAGGGGGGGCTATGGCTACACCTTC,NA,TRBJ1-2,NA,TRBV4-3,16
CASSTGGAGEKLFF,TGTGCCAGCAGTACAGGGGGCGCAGGAGAAAAACTGTTTTTT,TRBD1,TRBJ1-4,NA,TRBV9,14